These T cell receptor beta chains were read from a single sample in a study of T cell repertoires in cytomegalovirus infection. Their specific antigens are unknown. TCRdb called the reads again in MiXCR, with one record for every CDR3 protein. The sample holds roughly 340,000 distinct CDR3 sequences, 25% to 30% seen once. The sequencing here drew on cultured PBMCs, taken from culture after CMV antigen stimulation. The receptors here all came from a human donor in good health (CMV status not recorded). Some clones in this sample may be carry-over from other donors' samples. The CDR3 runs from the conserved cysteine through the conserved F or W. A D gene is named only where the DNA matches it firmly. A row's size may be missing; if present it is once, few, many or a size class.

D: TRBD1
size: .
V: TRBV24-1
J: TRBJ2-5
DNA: TGTGCCACCAGTGATTTGCCCCGGACAGGGGAAGAGACCCAGTACTTC
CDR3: CATSDLPRTGEETQYF

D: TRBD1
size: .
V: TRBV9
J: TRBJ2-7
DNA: TGTGCCAGCAGCTTTAGAGAAACAGGGGTGGGAGTTTACGAGCAGTACTTC
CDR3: CASSFRETGVGVYEQYF

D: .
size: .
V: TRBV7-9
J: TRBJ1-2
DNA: TGTGCCAGCAGCCCCAGGACAGCCGGAGGGGGCTACACCTTC
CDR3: CASSPRTAGGGYTF

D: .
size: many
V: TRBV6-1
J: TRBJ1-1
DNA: TGTGCCAGCAGTGACAGGGTTGTCCCTGAAGCTTTCTTT
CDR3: CASSDRVVPEAFF

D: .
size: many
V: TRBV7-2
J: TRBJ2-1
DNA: TGTGCCAGCAGCTTATGGCGGGGCCAGGGAAATGAGCAGTTCTTC
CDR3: CASSLWRGQGNEQFF

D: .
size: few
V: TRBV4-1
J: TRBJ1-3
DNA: TGCGCCAGCAGCCCCGGCCTAGGTGGAAACACCATATATTTT
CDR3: CASSPGLGGNTIYF

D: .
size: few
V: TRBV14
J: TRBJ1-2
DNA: TGTGCCAGCAGCCCGTATGGGCAGGGGTTGAGCGGCTACACCTTC
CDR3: CASSPYGQGLSGYTF

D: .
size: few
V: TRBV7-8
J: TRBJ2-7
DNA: TGTGCCAGCAGCTTCGACGGGGTGATGTACGACGAGCAGTACTTC
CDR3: CASSFDGVMYDEQYF

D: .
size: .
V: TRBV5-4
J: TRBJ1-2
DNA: TGTGCCACCCGGACGTGGAAGAACTATGGCTACACCTTC
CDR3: CATRTWKNYGYTF

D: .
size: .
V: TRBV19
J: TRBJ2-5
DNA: TGTGCCAGTAGTCCCCCTGGGGGTCGAGAGACCCAGTACTTC
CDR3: CASSPPGGRETQYF

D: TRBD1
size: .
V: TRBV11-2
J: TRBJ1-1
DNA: TGTGCCAGCAGCTCCGGGACAGGGATAAACACTGAAGCTTTCTTT
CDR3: CASSSGTGINTEAFF

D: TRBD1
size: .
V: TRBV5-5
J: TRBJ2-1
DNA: TGTGCCAGCAGGCTTGACAGGGGACGATACAATGAGCAGTTCTTC
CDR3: CASRLDRGRYNEQFF

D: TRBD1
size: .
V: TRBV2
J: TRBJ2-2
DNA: TGTGCCAGCAGTGAAGCAGGGCAGGGGGCGAGCACCGGGGAGCTGTTTTTT
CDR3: CASSEAGQGASTGELFF

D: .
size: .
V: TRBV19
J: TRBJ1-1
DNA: TGTGCCAGTAGTATAGGGCTTGGTAGAGGCACTGAAGCTTTCTTT
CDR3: CASSIGLGRGTEAFF

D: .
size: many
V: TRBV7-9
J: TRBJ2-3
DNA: TGTGCCAGCAGCCCTCGTCCAGATACGCAGTATTTT
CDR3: CASSPRPDTQYF

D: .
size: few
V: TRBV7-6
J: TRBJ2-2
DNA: TGTGCCAGCAGCTTAGTTACAGTTAGGAACACCGGGGAGCTGTTTTTT
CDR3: CASSLVTVRNTGELFF

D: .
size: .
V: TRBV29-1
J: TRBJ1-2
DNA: TGCAGCGTTGTACAGGGTGGCTACACCTTC
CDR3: CSVVQGGYTF

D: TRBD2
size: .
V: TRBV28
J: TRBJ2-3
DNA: TGTGCCAGCACCCTACCGGGACTAGCGGGAGGAGGCAATACAGATACGCAGTATTTT
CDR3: CASTLPGLAGGGNTDTQYF

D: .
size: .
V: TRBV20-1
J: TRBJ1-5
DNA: TGCAGTGCCCCGGATTCATGGGGGATCTCGGGTCAGCCCCAGCATTTT
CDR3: CSAPDSWGISGQPQHF

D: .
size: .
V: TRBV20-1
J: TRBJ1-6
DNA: TGCAGTGCTTTAGGCGGGAATTCACCCCTCCACTTT
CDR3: CSALGGNSPLHF

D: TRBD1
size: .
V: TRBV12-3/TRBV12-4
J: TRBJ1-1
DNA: TGTGCCAGCAGCCGAGGGGGCAGGATGACTGAAGCTTTCTTT
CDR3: CASSRGGRMTEAFF

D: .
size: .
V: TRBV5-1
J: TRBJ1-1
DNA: TGCGCCAGCAGCGGGGCCGGGGCAACGAACACTGAAGCTTTCTTT
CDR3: CASSGAGATNTEAFF

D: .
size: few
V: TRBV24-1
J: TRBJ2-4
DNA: TGTGCCACCAGTGATTCGGCAGGCCAGTACTTC
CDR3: CATSDSAGQYF

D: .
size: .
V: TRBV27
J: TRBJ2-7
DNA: TGTGCCAGCAGCCGTGGGGTCTTCTACGAGCAGTACTTC
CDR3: CASSRGVFYEQYF

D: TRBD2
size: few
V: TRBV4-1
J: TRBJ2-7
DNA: TGCGCCAGCAGCCAAGGTCGCGGGCCTAGCGGGAACTACGAGCAGTACTTC
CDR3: CASSQGRGPSGNYEQYF

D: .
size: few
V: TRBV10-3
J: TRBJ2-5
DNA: TGTGCCACAGGGGGGGGAGAGACCCAGTACTTC
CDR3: CATGGGETQYF

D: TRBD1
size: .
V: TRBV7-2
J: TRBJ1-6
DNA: TGTGCCAGCAGCACCGGGACAGGGACGGATAATTCACCCCTCCACTTT
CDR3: CASSTGTGTDNSPLHF

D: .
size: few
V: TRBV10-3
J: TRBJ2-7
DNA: TGTGCCATCAGTGAGTCAAATAGGCAGACCCAGAACGAGCAGTACTTC
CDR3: CAISESNRQTQNEQYF

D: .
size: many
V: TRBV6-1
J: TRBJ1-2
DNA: TGTGCCAGCAGTGCCCACTCCCCAACTAACTATGGCTACACCTTC
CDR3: CASSAHSPTNYGYTF

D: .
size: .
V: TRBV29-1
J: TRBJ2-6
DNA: TGCAGCGTGGCGGAACTACAGGGCTCTGGGGCCAACGTCCTGACTTTC
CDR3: CSVAELQGSGANVLTF

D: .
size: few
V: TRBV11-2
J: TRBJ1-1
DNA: TGTGCCAGCAGCCCCGCTAGGGGTGATATGAACACTGAAGCTTTCTTT
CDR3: CASSPARGDMNTEAFF

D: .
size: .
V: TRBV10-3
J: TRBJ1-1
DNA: TGTGCCATCAGTGAGTCCGGGGGAGAAGCTTTCTTT
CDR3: CAISESGGEAFF

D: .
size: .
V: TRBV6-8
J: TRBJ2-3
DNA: TGTGCCAGCAGTTACGCTGGGACTAGCACAGATACGCAGTATTTT
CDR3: CASSYAGTSTDTQYF

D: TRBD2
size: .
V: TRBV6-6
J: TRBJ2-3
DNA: TGTGCCAGCATCCGCTCGGCAGCGGGAGGCACAGATACGCAGTATTTT
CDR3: CASIRSAAGGTDTQYF

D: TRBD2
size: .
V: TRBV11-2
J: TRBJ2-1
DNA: TGTGCCAGCAGCTGGCGGGAGTACTACAATGAGCAGTTCTTC
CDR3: CASSWREYYNEQFF

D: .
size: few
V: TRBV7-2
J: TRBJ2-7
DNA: TGTGCCAGCAGCCCCAGGGGTTCTACAGAGCAGTACTTC
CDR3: CASSPRGSTEQYF

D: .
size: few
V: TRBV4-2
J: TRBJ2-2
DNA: TGTGCCAGCAGCCAAGACGGCAACACCGGGGAGCTGTTTTTT
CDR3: CASSQDGNTGELFF

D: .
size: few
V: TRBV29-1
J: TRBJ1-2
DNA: TGCAGCGTCTCTTTGGAGGGAAACTATGGCTACACCTTC
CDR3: CSVSLEGNYGYTF

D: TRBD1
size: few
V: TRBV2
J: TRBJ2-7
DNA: TGTGCCAGCATCACCGGGACAGGGGGCTTCCCCGCTCCCGAGCAGTACTTC
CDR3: CASITGTGGFPAPEQYF

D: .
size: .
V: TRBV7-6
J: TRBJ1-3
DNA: TGTGCCAGCACCCTTGGGAGGGAGAGCTCTGGAAACACCATATATTTT
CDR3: CASTLGRESSGNTIYF

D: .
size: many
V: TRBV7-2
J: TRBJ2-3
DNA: TGTGCCAGCAGCTTAAGAGGGCTAGCGCCAGATACGCAGTATTTT
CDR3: CASSLRGLAPDTQYF

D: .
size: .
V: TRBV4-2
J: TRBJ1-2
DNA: TGTGCCAGCAGCCAGGGACGTCCAGTCTATGGCTACACCTTC
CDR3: CASSQGRPVYGYTF

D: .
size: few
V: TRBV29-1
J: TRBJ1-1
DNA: TGCAGCGTCGGGCGGGTGAACACTGAAGCTTTCTTT
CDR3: CSVGRVNTEAFF

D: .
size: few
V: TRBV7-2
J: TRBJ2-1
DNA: TGTGCCAGCAGCCCCCCCCCGGGGAATGAGCAGTTCTTC
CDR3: CASSPPPGNEQFF

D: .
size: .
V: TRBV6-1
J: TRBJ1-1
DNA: TGTGCCATAACGGGGGCGGCGAACACTGAAGCTTTCTTT
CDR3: CAITGAANTEAFF

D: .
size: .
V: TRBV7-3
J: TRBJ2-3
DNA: TGTGCCAGCAGCGGGAGGGGGACAGATACGCAGTATTTT
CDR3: CASSGRGTDTQYF

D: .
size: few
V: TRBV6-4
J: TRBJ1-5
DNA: TGTGCCAGCAGTGAGAGCCAGGGCAATCAGCCCCAGCATTTT
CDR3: CASSESQGNQPQHF

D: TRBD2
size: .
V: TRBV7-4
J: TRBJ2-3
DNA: TGTGCCAGCAGCAAGGGACTAGCGGAGAACACAGATACGCAGTATTTT
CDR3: CASSKGLAENTDTQYF

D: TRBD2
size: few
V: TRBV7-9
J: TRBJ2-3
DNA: TGTGCCAGCAGCTCGACTAGCGGGGGACGAACAGATACGCAGTATTTT
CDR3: CASSSTSGGRTDTQYF

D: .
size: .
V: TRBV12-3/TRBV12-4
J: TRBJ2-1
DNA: TGTGCCAGCAGTTTAAGGGGGATGGGGGAGCAGTTCTTC
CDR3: CASSLRGMGEQFF

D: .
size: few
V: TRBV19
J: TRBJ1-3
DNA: TGTGCCAGTAGTATGGGAGGGTCCTCTGGAAACACCATATATTTT
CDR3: CASSMGGSSGNTIYF

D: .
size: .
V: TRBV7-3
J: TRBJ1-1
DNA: TGTGCCAGCAGCTTAAATCCGGGCCAGAGGACTTTCTTT
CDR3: CASSLNPGQRTFF

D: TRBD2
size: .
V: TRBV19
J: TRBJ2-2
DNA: TGTGCCAGTACCTCCGGGGGGGGCACCGGGGAGCTGTTTTTT
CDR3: CASTSGGGTGELFF